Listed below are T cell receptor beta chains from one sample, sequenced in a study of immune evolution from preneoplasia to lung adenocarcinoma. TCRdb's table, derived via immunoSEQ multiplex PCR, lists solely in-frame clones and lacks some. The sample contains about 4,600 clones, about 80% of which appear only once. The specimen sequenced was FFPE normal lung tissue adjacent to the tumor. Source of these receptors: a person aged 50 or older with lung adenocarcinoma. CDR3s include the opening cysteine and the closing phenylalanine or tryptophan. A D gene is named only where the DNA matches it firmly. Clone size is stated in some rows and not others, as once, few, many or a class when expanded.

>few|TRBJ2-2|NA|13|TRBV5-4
CASSRGESGELFF
TGTGCCAGCAGCAGAGGGGAGAGCGGGGAGCTGTTTTTT
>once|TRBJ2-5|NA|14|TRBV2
CASTPRLASGAQYF
TGTGCCAGCACCCCGAGGCTAGCGAGTGGGGCCCAGTACTTC
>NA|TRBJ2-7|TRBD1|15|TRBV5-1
CASSLAGTGGYEQYF
TGCGCCAGCAGCTTGGCCGGGACAGGGGGCTACGAGCAGTACTTC
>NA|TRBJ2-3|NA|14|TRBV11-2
CASSLDGGGDTQYF
TGTGCCAGCAGCTTAGATGGAGGGGGGGATACGCAGTATTTT
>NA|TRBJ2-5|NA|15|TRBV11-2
CASSLDFGIQETQYF
TGTGCCAGCAGCTTAGACTTTGGGATCCAAGAGACCCAGTACTTC
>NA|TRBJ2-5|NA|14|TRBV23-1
CASSQSTGKETQYF
TGCGCCAGCAGTCAATCGACAGGAAAAGAGACCCAGTACTTC
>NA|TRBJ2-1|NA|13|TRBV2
CASSFPGFDEQFF
TGTGCCAGCAGCTTCCCTGGGTTCGATGAGCAGTTCTTC
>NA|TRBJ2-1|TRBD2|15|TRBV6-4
CASSETSGRANEQFF
TGTGCCAGCAGTGAGACTAGCGGGAGGGCCAATGAGCAGTTCTTC
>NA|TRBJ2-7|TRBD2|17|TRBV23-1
CASSPGRGTSGNYEQYF
TGCGCCAGCAGCCCGGGACGTGGGACTAGCGGGAACTACGAGCAGTACTTC
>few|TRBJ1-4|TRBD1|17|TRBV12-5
CASDKSGTGTPNEKLFF
TGTGCTAGTGATAAGTCCGGGACAGGGACACCTAATGAAAAACTGTTTTTT
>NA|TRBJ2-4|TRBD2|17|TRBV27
CASSSPGGPSVKNIQYF
TGTGCCAGCAGTTCCCCGGGGGGGCCTAGCGTCAAAAACATTCAGTACTTC
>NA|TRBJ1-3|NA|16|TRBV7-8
CASSFEVGGSGNTIYF
TGTGCCAGCAGCTTCGAGGTGGGTGGCTCTGGAAACACCATATATTTT
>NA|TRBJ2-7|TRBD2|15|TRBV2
CASSVASGVIYEQYF
TGTGCCAGCAGTGTGGCTAGCGGGGTTATTTACGAGCAGTACTTC
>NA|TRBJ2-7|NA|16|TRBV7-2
CASSDNLGTAYYEQYF
TGTGCCAGCAGCGACAATCTGGGGACTGCATACTACGAGCAGTACTTC
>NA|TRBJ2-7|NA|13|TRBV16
CASSPQSDSGQYF
TGTGCCAGCAGCCCCCAATCGGACAGTGGGCAGTACTTC
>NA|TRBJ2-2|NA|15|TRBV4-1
CASSQRTANTGELFF
TGCGCCAGCAGCCAGAGAACAGCGAACACCGGGGAGCTGTTTTTT
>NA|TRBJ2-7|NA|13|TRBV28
CASSFRGVMEQYF
TGTGCCAGCAGTTTTAGGGGGGTTATGGAGCAGTACTTC
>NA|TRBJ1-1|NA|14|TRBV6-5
CASRTRGRNTEAFF
TGTGCCAGCAGGACGCGGGGAAGGAACACTGAAGCTTTCTTT
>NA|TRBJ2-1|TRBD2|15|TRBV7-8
CASSPRTSEYNEQFF
TGTGCCAGCAGTCCCCGGACTAGCGAGTACAATGAGCAGTTCTTC
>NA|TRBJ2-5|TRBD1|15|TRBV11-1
CASSLAGGETETQYF
TGTGCCAGCAGCTTAGCAGGGGGCGAGACAGAGACCCAGTACTTC
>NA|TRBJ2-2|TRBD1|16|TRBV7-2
CASSALGQVNTGELFF
TGTGCCAGCAGTGCTCTAGGACAGGTCAACACCGGGGAGCTGTTTTTT
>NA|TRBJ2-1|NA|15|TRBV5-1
CASSLEGAGYNEQFF
TGCGCCAGCAGCTTGGAAGGGGCAGGGTACAATGAGCAGTTCTTC
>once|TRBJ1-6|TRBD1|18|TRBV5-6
CASSSQTGIVGYNSPLHF
TGTGCCAGCAGCTCTCAGACAGGGATTGTCGGATATAATTCACCCCTCCACTTT
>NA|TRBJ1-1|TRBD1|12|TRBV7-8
CASNSGGTEAFF
TGTGCCAGCAACTCAGGGGGCACTGAAGCTTTCTTT
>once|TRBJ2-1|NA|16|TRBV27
CASSSHFAGGYNEQFF
TGTGCCAGCAGTTCCCATTTTGCGGGCGGATACAATGAGCAGTTCTTC
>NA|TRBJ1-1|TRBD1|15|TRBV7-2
CASSLTGTGMAEAFF
TGTGCCAGCAGCTTAACCGGGACAGGGATGGCTGAAGCTTTCTTT
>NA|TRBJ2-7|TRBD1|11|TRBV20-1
CSARQGFEQYF
TGCAGTGCTCGACAGGGGTTCGAGCAGTACTTC
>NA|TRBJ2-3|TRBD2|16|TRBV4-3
CASSQTLAEATDTQYF
TGCGCCAGCAGCCAAACGCTAGCGGAAGCCACAGATACGCAGTATTTT
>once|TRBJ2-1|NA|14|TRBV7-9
CASSLGLVDNEQFF
TGTGCCAGCAGCTTAGGACTGGTAGACAATGAGCAGTTCTTC
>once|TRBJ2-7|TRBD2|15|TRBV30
CAWSVLGGGAYEQYF
TGTGCCTGGAGTGTACTTGGCGGGGGGGCATACGAGCAGTACTTC
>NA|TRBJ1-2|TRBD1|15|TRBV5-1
CASSEQGQEGYGYTF
TGCGCCAGCAGTGAACAGGGACAGGAGGGCTATGGCTACACCTTC
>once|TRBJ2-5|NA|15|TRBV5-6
CASSLAETYGETQYF
TGTGCCAGCAGCTTGGCCGAGACGTACGGAGAGACCCAGTACTTC
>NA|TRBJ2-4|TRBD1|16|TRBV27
CASSSRQGVDKNIQYF
TGTGCCAGCAGTTCTAGACAGGGGGTAGACAAAAACATTCAGTACTTC
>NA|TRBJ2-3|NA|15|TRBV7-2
CASSLVRARTDTQYF
TGTGCCAGCAGCTTGGTCAGGGCCCGCACAGATACGCAGTATTTT
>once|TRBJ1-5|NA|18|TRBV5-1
CASSLKPTGTVGNQPQHF
TGCGCCAGCAGCCTAAAACCTACCGGGACGGTTGGCAATCAGCCCCAGCATTTT
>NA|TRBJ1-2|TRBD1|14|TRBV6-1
CASSERQGNYGYTF
TGTGCCAGCAGTGAAAGACAGGGCAACTATGGCTACACCTTC
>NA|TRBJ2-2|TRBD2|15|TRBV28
CASSPQREGNGELFF
TGTGCCAGCAGTCCCCAGCGGGAGGGGAACGGGGAGCTGTTTTTT
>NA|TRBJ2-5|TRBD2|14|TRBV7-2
CASRPTSGSETQYF
TGTGCCAGCAGACCCACTAGCGGCTCCGAGACCCAGTACTTC
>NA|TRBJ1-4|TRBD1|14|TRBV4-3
CASSQGTGDEKLFF
TGCGCCAGCAGCCAAGGGACAGGGGACGAAAAACTGTTTTTT
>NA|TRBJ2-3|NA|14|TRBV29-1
CSVAAGSRSDTQYF
TGCAGCGTCGCGGCGGGTTCGAGGTCAGATACGCAGTATTTT
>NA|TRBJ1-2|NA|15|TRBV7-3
CASRSKGGLNYGYTF
TGTGCCAGCAGGTCAAAAGGCGGACTGAACTATGGCTACACCTTC
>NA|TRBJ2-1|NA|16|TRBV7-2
CASSPQNDGLYNEQFF
TGTGCCAGCAGCCCCCAAAATGATGGGCTATACAATGAGCAGTTCTTC
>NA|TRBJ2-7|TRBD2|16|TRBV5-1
CASSLLAGGISYEQYF
TGCGCCAGCAGCTTGCTAGCGGGGGGGATCTCCTACGAGCAGTACTTC
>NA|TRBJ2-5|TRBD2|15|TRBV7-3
CASSLFGGAAETQYF
TGTGCCAGCAGCCTATTCGGGGGGGCGGCGGAGACCCAGTACTTC
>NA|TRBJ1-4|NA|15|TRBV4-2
CASSQQGATNEKLFF
TGTGCCAGCAGCCAACAAGGTGCAACTAATGAAAAACTGTTTTTT
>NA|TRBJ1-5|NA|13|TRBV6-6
CASTTDGNQPQHF
TGTGCCAGCACCACCGACGGCAATCAGCCCCAGCATTTT
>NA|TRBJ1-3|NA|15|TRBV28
CASSLRGASGNTIYF
TGTGCCAGCAGTTTAAGGGGGGCATCGGGAAACACCATATATTTT
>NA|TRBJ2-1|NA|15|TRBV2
CASSDQPGLVNEQFF
TGTGCCAGCAGTGACCAACCGGGCCTAGTGAATGAGCAGTTCTTC
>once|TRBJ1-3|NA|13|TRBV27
CASSSSSGNTIYF
TGTGCCAGCAGTTCGAGCTCTGGAAACACCATATATTTT
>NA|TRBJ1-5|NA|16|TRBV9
CASSGGGPVSNQPQHF
TGTGCCAGCAGCGGGGGGGGGCCGGTTAGCAATCAGCCCCAGCATTTT
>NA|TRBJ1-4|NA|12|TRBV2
CASSQPNEKLFF
TGTGCCAGCAGTCAGCCTAATGAAAAACTGTTTTTT
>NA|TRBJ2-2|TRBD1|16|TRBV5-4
CASSEIEQGATGELFF
TGTGCCAGCAGCGAAATTGAACAGGGGGCGACCGGGGAGCTGTTTTTT
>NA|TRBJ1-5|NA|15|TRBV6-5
CASSYTTGPDQPQHF
TGTGCCAGCAGTTACACTACAGGGCCCGACCAGCCCCAGCATTTT
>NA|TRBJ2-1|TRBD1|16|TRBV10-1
CASSESQGAPYNEQFF
TGCGCCAGCAGTGAGTCTCAGGGGGCCCCCTACAATGAGCAGTTCTTC
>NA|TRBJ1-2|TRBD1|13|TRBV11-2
CASSTTGVYGYTF
TGTGCCAGCAGCACAACAGGGGTCTATGGCTACACCTTC
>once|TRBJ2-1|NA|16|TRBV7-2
CASSSDRQAPYNEQFF
TGTGCCAGCAGCTCCGACAGACAGGCGCCATACAATGAGCAGTTCTTC
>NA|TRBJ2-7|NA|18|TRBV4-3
CASSQDLLSLGISYEQYF
TGCGCCAGCAGCCAAGATCTGTTAAGCCTTGGGATCTCCTACGAGCAGTACTTC
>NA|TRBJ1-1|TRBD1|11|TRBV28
CASGLQGEAFF
TGTGCCAGCGGACTACAGGGGGAGGCTTTCTTT
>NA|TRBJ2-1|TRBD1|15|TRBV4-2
CASSQGQEATNEQFF
TGTGCCAGCAGCCAGGGACAGGAGGCAACGAATGAGCAGTTCTTC
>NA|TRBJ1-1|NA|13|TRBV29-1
CSVDLGTRREAFF
TGCAGCGTTGATCTAGGGACCCGTCGTGAAGCTTTCTTT